These T cell receptor beta chains were read from a single sample in a study of blood T cell repertoires in COVID-19. The table came from immunoSEQ multiplex PCR; TCRdb's copy has only in-frame clones and leaves some out. The data show 250,000 to 300,000 clones, over 65% seen once. The source material was peripheral blood. The source of these receptors is a man aged 60-69 years who had recovered from COVID-19. The CDR3 runs from the conserved cysteine through the conserved F or W. D genes are given only for firm matches. Some rows have no size entry. The others give once, few or many, or a class for an expanded clone.

CDR3 length	clone size	D gene	J gene	V gene	CDR3 DNA	CDR3 protein
17	-	TRBD1	TRBJ1-2	TRBV24-1	TGTGCCACCAGTGATTCCCGGACAGGGCCAAGATCGAGGGGCTACACCTTC	CATSDSRTGPRSRGYTF
18	-	-	TRBJ2-7	TRBV5-8	TGTGCCAGCAGCTTGAAGTCTGTGGTGACAGGACCCACCTACGAGCAGTACTTC	CASSLKSVVTGPTYEQYF
14	-	TRBD1	TRBJ1-1	TRBV7-9	TGTGCCAGCAGCTTCCAACAGGGGGCGACTGAAGCTTTCTTT	CASSFQQGATEAFF
15	-	-	TRBJ1-3	TRBV19	TGTGCCAGTAGGCCCTCAGGTAGCTCTGGAAACACCATATATTTT	CASRPSGSSGNTIYF
12	-	-	TRBJ2-1	TRBV18	TGTGCCAGCTCACCATTGACAAATGAGCAGTTCTTC	CASSPLTNEQFF
17	-	TRBD2	TRBJ2-1	TRBV6-2/TRBV6-3	TGTGCCAGCAGTAGACCTTCCCCGGGACTAGCACACAATGAGCAGTTCTTC	CASSRPSPGLAHNEQFF
15	-	TRBD2	TRBJ2-1	TRBV5-5	TGTGCCAGCAGCCGAGCGGGGGAACCATGGGATGAGCAGTTCTTC	CASSRAGEPWDEQFF
13	once	TRBD1	TRBJ2-5	TRBV12-3/TRBV12-4	TGTGCCAGCAGTTCGAGGGGGCGAGAGACCCAGTACTTC	CASSSRGRETQYF
17	-	TRBD2	TRBJ2-1	TRBV18	TGTGCCAGCTCACCACTAGCGGGGGGGATCTCCTACAATGAGCAGTTCTTC	CASSPLAGGISYNEQFF
15	-	-	TRBJ2-7	TRBV6-5	TGTGCCAGCAACGGGCAGGGGACGAGCTCCTACGAGCAGTACTTC	CASNGQGTSSYEQYF
14	-	TRBD1	TRBJ1-1	TRBV29-1	TGCAGCGTAAAGGACAGGTGGGGGAACACTGAAGCTTTCTTT	CSVKDRWGNTEAFF
14	-	TRBD1	TRBJ1-2	TRBV4-1	TGCGCCAGCAGCCGCCCGGGACAGCCGTATGGCTACACCTTC	CASSRPGQPYGYTF
15	-	-	TRBJ2-2	TRBV19	TGTGCCAGTAGGATGGACAGAAAGAACACCGGGGAGCTGTTTTTT	CASRMDRKNTGELFF
15	-	TRBD1	TRBJ2-1	TRBV27	TGTGCCAGCAGTATCCGGGACAGGCGGTACAATGAGCAGTTCTTC	CASSIRDRRYNEQFF
16	-	-	TRBJ2-1	TRBV5-1	TGCGCCAGCAGGGTACGATCCAACCCTGGGCACAATGAGCAGTTCTTC	CASRVRSNPGHNEQFF
14	few	TRBD1	TRBJ1-1	TRBV5-5	TGTGCCAGCAGCCGACAGACAGGGCGCACTGAAGCTTTCTTT	CASSRQTGRTEAFF
16	-	-	TRBJ1-5	TRBV7-8	TGTGCCAGCAGCCAGGCCGGGGGGGCAGGCAATCAGCCCCAGCATTTT	CASSQAGGAGNQPQHF
13	-	TRBD1	TRBJ1-5	TRBV29-1	TGCAGCGCCAAGGGGGGACAGGGTCAGCCCCAGCATTTT	CSAKGGQGQPQHF
18	-	TRBD2	TRBJ2-2	TRBV6-1	TGTGCCAGCAGTGAAACCCGGCTAGCGGGAGCCCGATCCGGGGAGCTGTTTTTT	CASSETRLAGARSGELFF
15	-	-	TRBJ2-5	TRBV10-2	TGCGCCAGCAGGGGGCCATCGGGCAGAGCCGAGACCCAGTACTTC	CASRGPSGRAETQYF
15	few	TRBD1	TRBJ2-7	TRBV7-2	TGTGCCAGCAGCCAAACAGGACAGGGTGCCTACGAGCAGTACTTC	CASSQTGQGAYEQYF
15	few	TRBD2	TRBJ2-1	TRBV19	TGTGCCAGTAGGGATAGCGGGGGGCCTTACAATGAGCAGTTCTTC	CASRDSGGPYNEQFF
15	-	-	TRBJ2-7	TRBV7-2	TGTGCCAGCAGCCCGAGATGGGCTAGCTTCGACGAGCAGTACTTC	CASSPRWASFDEQYF
13	-	-	TRBJ2-7	TRBV29-1	TGCAGCGCTACCAGTGGGCTAAGCCACGAGCAGTACTTC	CSATSGLSHEQYF
18	-	TRBD1	TRBJ2-4	TRBV4-1	TGCGCCAGCAGCCAAGATATCGCGACAGGGGGCTATCGAAACATTCAGTACTTC	CASSQDIATGGYRNIQYF
16	-	TRBD1	TRBJ1-3	TRBV18	TGTGCCAGCTCGGAGTTGACAGGGAGCTCTGGAAACACCATATATTTT	CASSELTGSSGNTIYF
14	-	-	TRBJ1-5	TRBV6-5	TGTGCCAGCAGTAACGGACTGGCGGGTCAGCCCCAGCATTTT	CASSNGLAGQPQHF
15	-	TRBD2	TRBJ2-3	TRBV6-1	TGTGCCAGCAGTGAAGCTCTCGGGGGGAGAGATACGCAGTATTTT	CASSEALGGRDTQYF
12	few	-	TRBJ1-2	TRBV18	TGTGCCAGCTCACTCACCCGGGATGGCTACACCTTC	CASSLTRDGYTF
15	-	TRBD1	TRBJ1-5	TRBV28	TGTGCCACCAGGACAGGGGGCGTGAGCAATCAGCCCCAGCATTTT	CATRTGGVSNQPQHF
17	-	-	TRBJ2-1	TRBV7-9	TGTGCCAGCAGCTCCCACTCTCCCGGCCCCACGGAGAATGAGCAGTTCTTC	CASSSHSPGPTENEQFF
12	few	-	TRBJ1-5	TRBV19	TGTGCCAGTAGTACCGCCGGGGGGCCCCAGCATTTT	CASSTAGGPQHF
14	-	-	TRBJ1-2	TRBV28	TGTGCCAGCAGTTTGACCAATACAGGGTCTGCGCTCAACTTC	CASSLTNTGSALNF
16	-	TRBD2	TRBJ2-1	TRBV14	TGTGCCAGCAGCCAACAGGGGACTAGCGGGTCCGCTAGGCAGTTCTTC	CASSQQGTSGSARQFF
13	-	TRBD1	TRBJ2-1	TRBV12-3/TRBV12-4	TGTGCCAGCAGTATCGGGACAGGCAATGAGCAGTTCTTC	CASSIGTGNEQFF
16	-	TRBD2	TRBJ2-3	TRBV11-2	TGTGCCAGCAGCTTAAATCGGGGGGAGGGGACAGATACGCAGTATTTT	CASSLNRGEGTDTQYF
11	-	-	TRBJ1-2	TRBV20-1	TGCAGTGCTAGAGAGTCGGTAGGCTACACCTTC	CSARESVGYTF
15	-	TRBD1	TRBJ1-5	TRBV6-5	TGTGCCAGCCGGACGGACAGGCAGAACAATCAGCCCCAGCATTTT	CASRTDRQNNQPQHF
14	-	-	TRBJ2-4	TRBV15	TGTGCCACCAGCAGAGGGGAGGCCAAAAACATTCAGTACTTC	CATSRGEAKNIQYF
13	-	-	TRBJ1-1	TRBV27	TGTGCCAGCAGCCCCCGCCCGGGGAGTGAAGCTTTCTTT	CASSPRPGSEAFF
13	-	-	TRBJ1-1	TRBV28	TGTGCCAGCCAGGGCGGCGTTGGCACTGAAGCTTTCTTT	CASQGGVGTEAFF
16	-	TRBD2	TRBJ2-1	TRBV7-9	TGTGCCAGCAGCCGACCGACTAGCGGGGGGGCGAATGAGCAGTTCTTC	CASSRPTSGGANEQFF
19	-	TRBD2	TRBJ2-7	TRBV7-8	TGTGCCAGCAGCCGAGCCACCTCGGCCCTTAGCGGGAGGCCCTACGAGCAGTACTTC	CASSRATSALSGRPYEQYF
18	-	TRBD1	TRBJ2-3	TRBV7-9	TGTGCCAGCAGCCCTCTTCTGAGACAGGGGAGGAGGGCAGATACGCAGTATTTT	CASSPLLRQGRRADTQYF
15	-	TRBD1	TRBJ2-2	TRBV15	TGTGCCACCAGCAGGGACAGGGGAGGAACCGGGGAGCTGTTTTTT	CATSRDRGGTGELFF
16	-	TRBD1	TRBJ1-1	TRBV5-4	TGTGCCAGCAGCTTGGGAGGGGGCGGCAGGAACACTGAAGCTTTCTTT	CASSLGGGGRNTEAFF
15	once	TRBD2	TRBJ2-5	TRBV19	TGTGCCAGTGGGTCGGGGCTAGCGGGGCAAGAGACCCAGTACTTC	CASGSGLAGQETQYF
15	-	-	TRBJ2-1	TRBV28	TGTGCCAGCAGTTTATTTGAGACAGGTGGTCGAGAGCAGTTCTTC	CASSLFETGGREQFF
15	-	TRBD1	TRBJ2-3	TRBV24-1	TGTGCCACCAGTGGTAGGGGGCCCATCTCGGATACGCAGTATTTT	CATSGRGPISDTQYF
17	-	TRBD1	TRBJ2-7	TRBV9	TGTGCCAGCAGCGGGGGTCGAGGTGGACAGGGCGCCTACGAGCAGTACTTC	CASSGGRGGQGAYEQYF
15	-	-	TRBJ1-6	TRBV5-1	TGCGCCAGCAGTCAAAAGAGCTCCTATAATTCACCCCTCCACTTT	CASSQKSSYNSPLHF
16	-	TRBD1	TRBJ1-1	TRBV28	TGTGCCAGCACCCCGACGGGACAGGGCTGGCGGACTGAAGCTTTCTTT	CASTPTGQGWRTEAFF
15	once	TRBD2	TRBJ2-3	TRBV3-1/TRBV3-2	TGTGCCAGCAGCCCAAGACTAGCGGGCTCAGATACGCAGTATTTT	CASSPRLAGSDTQYF